What follows is one T cell receptor (beta chain) and its context. Its specificity is not known. The data derive from a study of a mutant IDH1 vaccine in newly diagnosed glioma. Study overall: Patients came in for eight vaccinations, in weeks 1, 3, 5, 7, 11, 15, 19 and 23. Treated patients, averaging around 40 years, were around 62% male and about 38% female. Patients' prior therapy spanned radiotherapy, temozolomide, or both; most underwent both.

With 6 bases removed from V and 1 base from J, the gap between germline ends came to 13 bases. The CDR3 consists of 16 residues. Germline V CDR1 and CDR2: KGHSH, LQKENI. Stated time point: week 5, during vaccination. The content of each vaccine dose was 300 ug of mutant IDH1 20-mer peptide, and topical imiquimod accompanied it. Sequencing was performed with immunoSEQ multiplex PCR; in TCRdb, only in-frame clones are kept and a portion is missing. The repertoire holds about 58,000 clones, with around 80% as singletons. The sequence derives from a woman aged 45-60 years with glioma. This chain uses TRBV18 with TRBJ2-6, with unresolved D. This sample comprised PBMCs, obtained from a glioma patient whose treatment included an IDH1 peptide vaccine. The chain's CDR3 is CASSPASGSGANVLTF. CDR3 DNA sequence: TGTGCCAGCTCGCCGGCGAGTGGGTCTGGGGCCAACGTCCTGACTTTC.